The source of this TCR beta chain is a study of T cell responses to AZD1222 COVID-19 vaccine. General study results and limits: Clonal diversity was possibly underestimated, and white British individuals and females predominated among donors. With two AZD1222 doses given, Spike-specific TCR breadth and depth both rose. Distributed over spike, vaccine-associated CD4 TCRs predominated at 160-218 and 743-854.

The germline V and J ends were trimmed by 3 bases and 0 bases, with 10 bases remaining between them. The CDR3 contains 15 residues. Germline CDR1 reads LNHDA; CDR2 reads SQIVND (reference sequence). Comments on this clone: The antigen remains unidentified.

Assay: immunoSEQ multiplex PCR; the TCRdb copy retains only in-frame clones and omits some. The sample lists roughly 80,000 clones, roughly 90% occurring once. The rearrangement links TRBV19 to TRBJ2-3; D remains unclear. The sample consisted of peripheral blood, taken 28 days after the second AZD1222 dose. The sequence was collected from an adult who received the AZD1222 COVID-19 vaccine. CDR3 loop: CASSIAGTSTDTQYF. CDR3 coding DNA: TGTGCCAGTAGTATCGCCGGAACTAGCACAGATACGCAGTATTTT. The complete variable domain, with remaining parts taken from reference TRBV19 and TRBJ2-3, reads DGGITQSPKYLFRKEGQNVTLSCEQNLNHDAMYWYRQDPGQGLRLIYYSQIVNDFQKGDIAEGYSVSREKKESFPLTVTSAQKNPTAFYLCASSIAGTSTDTQYFGPGTRLTVL.